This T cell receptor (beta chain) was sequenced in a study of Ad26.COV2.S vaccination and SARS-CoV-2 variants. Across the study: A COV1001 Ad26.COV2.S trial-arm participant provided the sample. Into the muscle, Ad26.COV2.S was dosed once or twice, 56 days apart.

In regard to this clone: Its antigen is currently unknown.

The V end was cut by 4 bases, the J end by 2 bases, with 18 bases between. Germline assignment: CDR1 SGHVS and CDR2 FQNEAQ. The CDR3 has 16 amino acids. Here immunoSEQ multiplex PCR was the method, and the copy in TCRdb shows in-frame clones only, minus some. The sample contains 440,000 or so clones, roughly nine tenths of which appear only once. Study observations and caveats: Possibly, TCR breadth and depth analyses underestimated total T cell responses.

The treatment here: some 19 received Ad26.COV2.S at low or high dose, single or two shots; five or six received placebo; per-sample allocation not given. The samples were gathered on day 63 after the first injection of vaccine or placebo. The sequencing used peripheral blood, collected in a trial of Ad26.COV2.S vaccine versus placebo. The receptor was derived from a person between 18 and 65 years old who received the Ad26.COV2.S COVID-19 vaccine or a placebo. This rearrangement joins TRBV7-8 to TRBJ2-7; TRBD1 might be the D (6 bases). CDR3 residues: CASSSPAAGGAYEQYF. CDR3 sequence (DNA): TGTGCCAGCAGCTCTCCAGCGGCTGGGGGCGCCTACGAGCAGTACTTC.